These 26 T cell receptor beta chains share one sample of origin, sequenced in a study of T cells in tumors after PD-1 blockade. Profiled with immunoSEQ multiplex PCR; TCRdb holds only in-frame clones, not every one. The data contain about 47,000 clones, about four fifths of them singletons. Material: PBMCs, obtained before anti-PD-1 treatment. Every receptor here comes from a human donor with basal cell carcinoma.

In nucleotides, the CDR3 is TGCAGCGTCGACAGGTTTCAAGAGACCCAGTACTTC. This codes for CSVDRFQETQYF. The chain recombines TRBV29-1 with TRBJ2-5; possible D gene TRBD1, 6 bases. CDR1 and CDR2 from the germline V gene are SQVTM and ANQGSEA. V was pared by 6 bases and J by 2 bases, with 10 bases between. This CDR3 comprises 12 residues.

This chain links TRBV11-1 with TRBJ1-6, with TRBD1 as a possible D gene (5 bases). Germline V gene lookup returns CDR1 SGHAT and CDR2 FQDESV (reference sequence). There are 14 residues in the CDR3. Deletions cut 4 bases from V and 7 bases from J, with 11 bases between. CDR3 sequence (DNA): TGTGCCAGCAGCTACCGACAGAGCAATTCACCCCTCCACTTT. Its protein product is CASSYRQSNSPLHF.

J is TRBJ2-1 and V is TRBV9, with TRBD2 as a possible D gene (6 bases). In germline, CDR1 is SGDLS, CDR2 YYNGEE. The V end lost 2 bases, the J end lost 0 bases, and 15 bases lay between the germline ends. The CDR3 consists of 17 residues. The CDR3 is CASSVTDGGLSYNEQFF. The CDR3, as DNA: TGTGCCAGCAGCGTGACGGACGGGGGTCTCTCCTACAATGAGCAGTTCTTC.

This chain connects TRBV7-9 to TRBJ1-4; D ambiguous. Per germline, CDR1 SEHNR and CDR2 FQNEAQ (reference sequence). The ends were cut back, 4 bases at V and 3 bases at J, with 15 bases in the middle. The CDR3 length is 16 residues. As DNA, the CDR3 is TGTGCCAGCAGCTACCAGACCCTCGGGGCTAATGAAAAACTGTTTTTT. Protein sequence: CASSYQTLGANEKLFF. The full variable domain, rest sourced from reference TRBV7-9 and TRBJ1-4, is DTGVSQNPRHKITKRGQNVTFRCDPISEHNRLYWYRQTLGQGPEFLTYFQNEAQLEKSRLLSDRFSAERPKGSFSTLEIQRTEQGDSAMYLCASSYQTLGANEKLFFGSGTQLSVL.

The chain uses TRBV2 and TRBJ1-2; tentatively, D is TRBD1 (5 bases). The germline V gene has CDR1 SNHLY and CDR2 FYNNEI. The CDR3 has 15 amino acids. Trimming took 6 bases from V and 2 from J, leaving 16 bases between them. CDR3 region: CASRFTQGYNYGYTF. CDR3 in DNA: TGTGCCAGCAGGTTCACGCAGGGTTACAACTATGGCTACACCTTC. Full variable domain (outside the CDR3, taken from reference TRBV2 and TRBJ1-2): EPEVTQTPSHQVTQMGQEVILRCVPISNHLYFYWYRQILGQKVEFLVSFYNNEISEKSEIFDDQFSVERPDGSNFTLKIRSTKLEDSAMYFCASRFTQGYNYGYTFGSGTRLTVV.

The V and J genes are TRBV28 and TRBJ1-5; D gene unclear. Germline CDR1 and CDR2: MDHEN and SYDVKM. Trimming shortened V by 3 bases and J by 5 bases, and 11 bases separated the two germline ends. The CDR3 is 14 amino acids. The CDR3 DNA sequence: TGTGCCAGCAGTTTGGTGGGGATGTATCAGCCCCAGCATTTT. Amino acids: CASSLVGMYQPQHF.

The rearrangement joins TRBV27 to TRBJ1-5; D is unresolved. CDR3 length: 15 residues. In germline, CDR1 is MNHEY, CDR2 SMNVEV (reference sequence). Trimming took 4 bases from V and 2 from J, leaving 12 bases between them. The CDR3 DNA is TGTGCCAGCAGTTCTGGGGTAGGTGGCAATCAGCCCCAGCATTTT. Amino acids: CASSSGVGGNQPQHF.

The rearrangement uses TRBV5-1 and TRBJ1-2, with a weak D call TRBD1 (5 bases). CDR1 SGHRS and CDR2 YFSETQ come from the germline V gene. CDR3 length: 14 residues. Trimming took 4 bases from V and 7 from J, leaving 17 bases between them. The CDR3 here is CASSLLGDSVGYTF. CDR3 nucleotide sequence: TGCGCCAGCAGCCTCCTGGGGGACTCGGTTGGCTACACCTTC.

The chain's CDR3 is CASTKTGSGNTIYF. The CDR3 DNA reads TGTGCCAGCACCAAGACAGGGTCGGGAAACACCATATATTTT. The J gene is TRBJ1-3, the V gene TRBV28; 7 nucleotides line up with TRBD1. V was pared by 7 bases and J by 4 bases, with 7 bases of the junction left unmatched. CDR1 and CDR2 (germline): MDHEN, SYDVKM. This CDR3 is 14 amino acids long.

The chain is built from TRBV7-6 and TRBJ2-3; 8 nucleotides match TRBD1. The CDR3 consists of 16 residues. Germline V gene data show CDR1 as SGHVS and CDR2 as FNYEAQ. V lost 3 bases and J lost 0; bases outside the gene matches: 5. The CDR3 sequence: CASSLRQGTSTDTQYF. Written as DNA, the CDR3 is TGTGCCAGCAGCTTGCGACAGGGGACTAGCACAGATACGCAGTATTTT.

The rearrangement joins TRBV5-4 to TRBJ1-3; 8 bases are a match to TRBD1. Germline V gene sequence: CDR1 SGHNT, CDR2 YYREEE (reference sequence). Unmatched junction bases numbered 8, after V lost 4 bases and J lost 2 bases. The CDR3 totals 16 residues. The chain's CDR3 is CASSAWTGRTGNTIYF. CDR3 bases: TGTGCCAGCAGCGCATGGACAGGGCGGACTGGAAACACCATATATTTT.

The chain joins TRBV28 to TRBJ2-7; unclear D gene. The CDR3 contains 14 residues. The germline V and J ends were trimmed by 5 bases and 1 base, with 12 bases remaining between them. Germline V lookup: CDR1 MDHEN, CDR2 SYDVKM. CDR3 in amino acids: CASSQVTFSYEQYF. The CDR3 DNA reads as TGTGCCAGCAGTCAGGTGACCTTTTCCTACGAGCAGTACTTC.

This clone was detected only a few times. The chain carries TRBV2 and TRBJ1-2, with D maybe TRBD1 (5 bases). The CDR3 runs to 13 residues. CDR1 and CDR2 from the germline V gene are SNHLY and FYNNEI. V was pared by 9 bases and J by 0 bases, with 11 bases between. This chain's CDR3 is CARLKGPNYGYTF. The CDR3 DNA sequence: TGTGCCAGGTTAAAGGGGCCTAACTATGGCTACACCTTC.

The CDR3: CASSHYGRDGELFF. The CDR3 DNA is TGTGCCAGCAGCCACTACGGCCGAGACGGGGAGCTGTTTTTT. The rearrangement joins TRBV3-1 (or the pseudogene TRBV3-2) to TRBJ2-2; unclear D gene. Germline V lookup: CDR1 LGHDT, CDR2 YNNKEL (reference sequence). The CDR3 is 14 residues long. V lost 3 bases and J 7 bases, leaving 12 bases between the germline ends.

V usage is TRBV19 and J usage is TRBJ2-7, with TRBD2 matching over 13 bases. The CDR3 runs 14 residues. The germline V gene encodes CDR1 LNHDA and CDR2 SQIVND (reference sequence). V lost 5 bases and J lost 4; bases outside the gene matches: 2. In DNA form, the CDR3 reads TGTGCCAGTAGTGTGACTAGCGGGGGGTACGAGCAGTACTTC. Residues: CASSVTSGGYEQYF.

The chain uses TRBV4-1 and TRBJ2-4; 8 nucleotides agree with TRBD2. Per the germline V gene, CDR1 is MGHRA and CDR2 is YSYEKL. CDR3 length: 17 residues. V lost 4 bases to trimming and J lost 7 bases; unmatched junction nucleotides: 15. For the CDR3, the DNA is TGCGCCAGCAGCCCTAGCCCCGGGGGGGGGCCCGAGAACATTCAGTACTTC. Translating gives CASSPSPGGGPENIQYF.

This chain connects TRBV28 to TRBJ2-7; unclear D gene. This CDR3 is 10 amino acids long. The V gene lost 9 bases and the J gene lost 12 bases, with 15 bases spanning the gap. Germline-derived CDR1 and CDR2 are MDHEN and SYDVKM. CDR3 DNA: TGTGCCAGTTCAGACGGCAGACGGTACTTC. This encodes CASSDGRRYF.

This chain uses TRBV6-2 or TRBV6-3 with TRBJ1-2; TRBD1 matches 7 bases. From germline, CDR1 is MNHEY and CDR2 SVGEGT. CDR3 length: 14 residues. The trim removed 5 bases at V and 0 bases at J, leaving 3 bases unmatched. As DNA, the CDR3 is TGTGCCAGCAGTGGACAGGTGGCTAACTATGGCTACACCTTC. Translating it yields CASSGQVANYGYTF.

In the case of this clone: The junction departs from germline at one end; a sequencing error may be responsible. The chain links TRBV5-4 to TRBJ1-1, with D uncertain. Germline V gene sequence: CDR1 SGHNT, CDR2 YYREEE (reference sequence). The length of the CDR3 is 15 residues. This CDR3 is CASSLVGSRSTKAFF. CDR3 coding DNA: TGTGCCAGCAGCTTGGTTGGGAGTAGGAGCACTAAAGCTTTCTTT.

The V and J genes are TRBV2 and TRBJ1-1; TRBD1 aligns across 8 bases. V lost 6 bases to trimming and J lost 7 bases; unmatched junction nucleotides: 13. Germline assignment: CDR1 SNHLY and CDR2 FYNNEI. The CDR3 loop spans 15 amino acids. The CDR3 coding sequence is TGTGCCAGCAGCCCCCGGCAGGGGGCGTTGGTTGAAGCTTTCTTT. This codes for CASSPRQGALVEAFF.

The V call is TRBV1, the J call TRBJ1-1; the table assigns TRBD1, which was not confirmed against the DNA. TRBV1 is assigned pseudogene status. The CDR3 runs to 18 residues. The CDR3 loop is CTSSQDRLTALMNTEAFF. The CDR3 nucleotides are TGCACCAGCAGCCAAGATCGTTTGACAGCTCTCATGAACACTGAAGCTTTCTTT.

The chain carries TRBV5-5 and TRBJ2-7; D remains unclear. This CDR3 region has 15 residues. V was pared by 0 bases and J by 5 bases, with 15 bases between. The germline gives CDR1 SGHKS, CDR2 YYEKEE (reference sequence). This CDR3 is CASSLAPRTFDEQYF. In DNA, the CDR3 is TGTGCCAGCAGCTTGGCCCCTAGGACGTTCGACGAGCAGTACTTC.

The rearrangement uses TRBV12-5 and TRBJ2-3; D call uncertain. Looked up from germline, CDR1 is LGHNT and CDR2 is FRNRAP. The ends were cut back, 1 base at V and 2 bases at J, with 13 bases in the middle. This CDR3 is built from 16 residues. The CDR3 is CASGLGANTVTDTQYF. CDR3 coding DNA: TGTGCTAGTGGTTTGGGGGCCAACACAGTCACAGATACGCAGTATTTT.

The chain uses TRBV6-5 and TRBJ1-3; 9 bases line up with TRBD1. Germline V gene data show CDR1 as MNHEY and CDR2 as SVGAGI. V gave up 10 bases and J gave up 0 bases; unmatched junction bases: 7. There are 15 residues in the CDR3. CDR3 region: CATRDRAFSGNTIYF. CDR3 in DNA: TGTGCCACGCGGGACAGGGCCTTCTCTGGAAACACCATATATTTT.

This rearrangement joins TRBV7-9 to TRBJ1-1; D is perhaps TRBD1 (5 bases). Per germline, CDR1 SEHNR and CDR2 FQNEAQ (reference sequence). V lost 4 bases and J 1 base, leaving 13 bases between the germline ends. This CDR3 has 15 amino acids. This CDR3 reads CASSWGGTANTEAFF. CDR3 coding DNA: TGTGCCAGCAGCTGGGGGGGTACGGCGAACACTGAAGCTTTCTTT.

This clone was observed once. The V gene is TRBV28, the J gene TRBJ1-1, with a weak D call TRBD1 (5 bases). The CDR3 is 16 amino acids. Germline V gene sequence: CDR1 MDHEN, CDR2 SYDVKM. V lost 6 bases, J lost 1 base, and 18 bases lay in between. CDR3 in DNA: TGTGCCAGCAGCCCTGGGGGGGAATGGGGGAACACTGAAGCTTTCTTT. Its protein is CASSPGGEWGNTEAFF.